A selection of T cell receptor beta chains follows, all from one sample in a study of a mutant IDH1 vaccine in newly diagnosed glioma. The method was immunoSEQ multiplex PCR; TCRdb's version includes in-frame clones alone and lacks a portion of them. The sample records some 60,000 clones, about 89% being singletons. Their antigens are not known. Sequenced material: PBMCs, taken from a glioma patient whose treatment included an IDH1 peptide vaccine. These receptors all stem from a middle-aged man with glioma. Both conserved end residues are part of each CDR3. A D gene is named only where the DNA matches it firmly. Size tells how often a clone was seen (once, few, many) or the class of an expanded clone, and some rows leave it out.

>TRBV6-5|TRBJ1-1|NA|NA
TGTGCCAGCAGTGCGAACACTGAAGCTTTCTTT
CASSANTEAFF
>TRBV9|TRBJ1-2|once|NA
TGTGCCAGCAGCGTAGTGGAGAACTATGGCTACACCTTC
CASSVVENYGYTF
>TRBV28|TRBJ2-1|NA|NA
TGTGCCAGCAGCACAATTGGGACATCCTCCTACAATGAGCAGTTCTTC
CASSTIGTSSYNEQFF
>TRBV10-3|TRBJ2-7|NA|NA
TGTGCCATCAGTGAAGGGGTAGCGGCGACCTACGAGCAGTACTTC
CAISEGVAATYEQYF
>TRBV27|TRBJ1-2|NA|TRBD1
TGTGCCAGCAGTTCCAGACAGGGGTCCGCAACCATCTATGGCTACACCTTC
CASSSRQGSATIYGYTF
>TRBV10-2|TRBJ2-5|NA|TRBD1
TGCGCCAGCAGTGGTAGGGGACAGGGAGTATTTGAGACCCAGTACTTC
CASSGRGQGVFETQYF
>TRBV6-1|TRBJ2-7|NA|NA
TGTGCCAGCAGTGAAGCGGGTGGCAGGGGCGAGCAGTACTTC
CASSEAGGRGEQYF
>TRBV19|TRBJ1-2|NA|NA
TGTGCCAGTAGTATAGCGGACAGCCTTTCTTGGAGCGATGGCTACACCTTC
CASSIADSLSWSDGYTF
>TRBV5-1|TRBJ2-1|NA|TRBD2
TGCGCCAGCAGCCTACGGACTAGCGGCTACAATGAGCAGTTCTTC
CASSLRTSGYNEQFF
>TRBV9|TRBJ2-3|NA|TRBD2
TGTGCCAGCAGCGTCTTGGGACTACCCACAGATACGCAGTATTTT
CASSVLGLPTDTQYF
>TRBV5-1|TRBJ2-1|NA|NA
TGCGCCAGCAGCCCTCGGGACTACAATGAGCAGTTCTTC
CASSPRDYNEQFF
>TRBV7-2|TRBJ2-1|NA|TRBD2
TGTGCCAGCAGCTTGGATCTAGCGGGCTCCAATGAGCAGTTCTTC
CASSLDLAGSNEQFF
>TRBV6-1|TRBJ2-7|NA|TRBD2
TGTGCCAGCAGTGTGGGAGGGAGCTCCTACGAGCAGTACTTC
CASSVGGSSYEQYF